Listed below are T cell receptor beta chains from one sample, sequenced in a study of blood T cell repertoires in COVID-19. Generated by immunoSEQ multiplex PCR, the TCRdb table keeps only in-frame clones and is missing some. In the table there are 120,000 or so clones, about 83% of which are singletons. The sequencing sample was made of peripheral blood. The receptors originated from a man aged 55 to 70 with acute or convalescent COVID-19. CDR3s include the opening cysteine and the closing phenylalanine or tryptophan. Fields, in order: CDR3 protein, CDR3 DNA, D gene, V gene, J gene. The D gene is left open where the match is weak.

CDR3aa: CASSRTLSYNEQFF; CDR3nt: TGTGCCAGCAGCAGGACTTTGTCCTACAATGAGCAGTTCTTC; d_gene: NA; v_gene: TRBV3-1/TRBV3-2; j_gene: TRBJ2-1
CDR3aa: CASSWTGGPYEQYF; CDR3nt: TGTGCCAGCAGCTGGACAGGGGGCCCCTACGAGCAGTACTTC; d_gene: TRBD1; v_gene: TRBV5-4; j_gene: TRBJ2-7
CDR3aa: CASSSGLARETQYF; CDR3nt: TGTGCCAGTAGTTCGGGACTAGCGAGGGAGACCCAGTACTTC; d_gene: TRBD2; v_gene: TRBV19; j_gene: TRBJ2-5
CDR3aa: CASSLGLSPEAYGYTF; CDR3nt: TGTGCCAGCAGCCTCGGACTCTCACCGGAGGCCTATGGCTACACCTTC; d_gene: NA; v_gene: TRBV5-4; j_gene: TRBJ1-2
CDR3aa: CASSSNMDTEAFF; CDR3nt: TGTGCCAGCAGTTCAAACATGGACACTGAAGCTTTCTTT; d_gene: NA; v_gene: TRBV28; j_gene: TRBJ1-1
CDR3aa: CASSLGRGDQETQYF; CDR3nt: TGCGCCAGCAGCCTCGGACGGGGAGACCAAGAGACCCAGTACTTC; d_gene: NA; v_gene: TRBV5-1; j_gene: TRBJ2-5
CDR3aa: CASSLGTGFSSYNEQFF; CDR3nt: TGTGCCAGCAGCTTAGGAACAGGGTTCAGCTCCTACAATGAGCAGTTCTTC; d_gene: NA; v_gene: TRBV7-2; j_gene: TRBJ2-1
CDR3aa: CASSLDQTGLGNEQFF; CDR3nt: TGTGCCAGCAGCTTAGATCAAACAGGCCTTGGGAATGAGCAGTTCTTC; d_gene: NA; v_gene: TRBV11-2; j_gene: TRBJ2-1
CDR3aa: CATSEPSGRHNEQFF; CDR3nt: TGTGCCACCAGTGAGCCTAGCGGGAGGCACAATGAGCAGTTCTTC; d_gene: TRBD2; v_gene: TRBV24-1; j_gene: TRBJ2-1
CDR3aa: CASRGEAHNEQFF; CDR3nt: TGTGCCTCCCGAGGGGAGGCCCACAATGAGCAGTTCTTC; d_gene: NA; v_gene: TRBV15; j_gene: TRBJ2-1